This T cell receptor (beta chain) was recovered during a study of blood T cell repertoires in COVID-19. Here immunoSEQ multiplex PCR was the method, and the copy in TCRdb shows in-frame clones only, minus some. Found here are over 250,000 clones, roughly 80% of them singletons; the top ten hold roughly 5.3%. V lost 3 bases, J lost 5 bases, and 13 bases lay in between. The germline gives CDR1 LGHDT, CDR2 YNNKEL (reference sequence). The CDR3 is 14 amino acids. The sequence was collected from a man in his forties or fifties who had been exposed to COVID-19. The sequencing input was PBMCs or T cells enriched from blood (not recorded which). The V call is TRBV3-1 (or the pseudogene TRBV3-2), the J call TRBJ2-5, with D perhaps TRBD2 (6 bases). The CDR3 coding sequence is TGTGCCAGCAGCCAGTTTCGGGGGTGGGAGACCCAGTACTTC. Translated, it gives CASSQFRGWETQYF.